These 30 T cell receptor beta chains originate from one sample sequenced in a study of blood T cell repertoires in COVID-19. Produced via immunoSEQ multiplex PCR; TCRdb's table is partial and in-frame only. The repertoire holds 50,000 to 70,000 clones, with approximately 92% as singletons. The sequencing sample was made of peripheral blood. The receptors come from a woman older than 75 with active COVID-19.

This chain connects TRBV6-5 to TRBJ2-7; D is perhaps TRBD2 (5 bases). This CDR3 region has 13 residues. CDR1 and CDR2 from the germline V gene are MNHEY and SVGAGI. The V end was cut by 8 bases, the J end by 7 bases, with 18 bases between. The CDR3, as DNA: TGTGCCAGCTCCGGGCGCGGGTTGAGAGAGCAGTACTTC. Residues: CASSGRGLREQYF.

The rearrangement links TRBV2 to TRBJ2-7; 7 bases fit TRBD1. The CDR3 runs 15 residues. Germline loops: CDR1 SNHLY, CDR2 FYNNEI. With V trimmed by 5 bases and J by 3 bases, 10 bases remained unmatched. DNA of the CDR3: TGTGCCAGCAGTACCCCGACAGGGTTAGACTACGAGCAGTACGTC. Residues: CASSTPTGLDYEQYV.

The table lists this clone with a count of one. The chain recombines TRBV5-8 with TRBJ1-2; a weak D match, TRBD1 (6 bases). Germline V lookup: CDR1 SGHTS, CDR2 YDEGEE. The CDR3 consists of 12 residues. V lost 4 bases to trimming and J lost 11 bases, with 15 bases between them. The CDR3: CASSILDRAYTF. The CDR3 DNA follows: TGTGCCAGCAGCATCCTGGACAGAGCTTACACCTTC. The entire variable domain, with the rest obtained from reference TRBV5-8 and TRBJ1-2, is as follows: EAGVTQSPTHLIKTRGQQATLRCSPISGHTSVYWYQQALGLGLQFLLWYDEGEERNRGNFPPRFSGRQFPNYSSELNVNALELEDSALYLCASSILDRAYTFGSGTRLTVV.

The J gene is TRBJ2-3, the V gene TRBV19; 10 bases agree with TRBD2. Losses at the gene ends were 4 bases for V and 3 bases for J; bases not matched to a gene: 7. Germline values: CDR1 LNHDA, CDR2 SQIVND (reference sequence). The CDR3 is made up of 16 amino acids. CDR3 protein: CASSNGLAEGTDTQYF. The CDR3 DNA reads TGTGCCAGTAGTAACGGACTAGCGGAGGGGACAGATACGCAGTATTTT.

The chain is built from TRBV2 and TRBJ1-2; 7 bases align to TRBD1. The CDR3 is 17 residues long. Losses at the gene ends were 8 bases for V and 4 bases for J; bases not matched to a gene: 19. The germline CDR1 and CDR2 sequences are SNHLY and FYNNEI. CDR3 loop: CASRRPGTDSSLYGYTF. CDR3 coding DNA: TGTGCCAGCCGGAGACCCGGGACAGATTCGTCTCTCTATGGCTACACCTTC.

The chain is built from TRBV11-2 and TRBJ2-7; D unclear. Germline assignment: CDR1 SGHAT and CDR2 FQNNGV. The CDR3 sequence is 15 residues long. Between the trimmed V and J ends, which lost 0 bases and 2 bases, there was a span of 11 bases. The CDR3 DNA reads TGTGCCAGCAGCTTAGAGCCCGGCAGCGCCTACGAGCAGTACGTC. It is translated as CASSLEPGSAYEQYV.

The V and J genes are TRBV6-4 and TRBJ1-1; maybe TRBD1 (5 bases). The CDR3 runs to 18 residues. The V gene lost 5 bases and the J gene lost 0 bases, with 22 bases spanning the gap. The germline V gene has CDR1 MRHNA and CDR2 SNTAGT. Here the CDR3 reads CASSPGWAGPLMNTEAFF. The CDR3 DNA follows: TGTGCCAGCAGTCCAGGGTGGGCAGGGCCCTTAATGAACACTGAAGCTTTCTTT.

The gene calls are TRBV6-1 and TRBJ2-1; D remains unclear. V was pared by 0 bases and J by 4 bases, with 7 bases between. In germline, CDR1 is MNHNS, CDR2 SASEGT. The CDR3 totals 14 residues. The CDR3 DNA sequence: TGTGCCAGCAGTGAAGCTGGGCAGTACAATGAGCAGTTCTTC. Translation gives CASSEAGQYNEQFF.

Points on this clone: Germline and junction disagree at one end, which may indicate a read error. The CDR3 sequence: CASSSDRDNEQFF. In DNA form, the CDR3 reads TGTGCTAGCAGCTCGGACAGGGACAATGAGCAGTTCTTC. V and J are TRBV7-7 and TRBJ2-1, with TRBD1 identical over 8 bases. The CDR3 loop spans 13 amino acids. CDR1 and CDR2 from the germline V gene are SSHAT and FNYEAQ (reference sequence).

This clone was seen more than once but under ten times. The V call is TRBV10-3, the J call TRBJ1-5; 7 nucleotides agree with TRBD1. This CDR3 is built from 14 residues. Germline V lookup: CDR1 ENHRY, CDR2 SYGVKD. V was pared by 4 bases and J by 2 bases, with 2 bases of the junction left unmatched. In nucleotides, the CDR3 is TGTGCCATCAGTGGTACAGGGGGCAATCAGCCCCAGCATTTT. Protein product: CAISGTGGNQPQHF.

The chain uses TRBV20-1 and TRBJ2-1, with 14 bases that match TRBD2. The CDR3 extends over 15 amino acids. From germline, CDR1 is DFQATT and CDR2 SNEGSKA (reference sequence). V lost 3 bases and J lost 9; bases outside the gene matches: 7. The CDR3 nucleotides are TGCAGTGCTAGTCTGACTAGCGGGGGGGCGGTTGAGCAGTTCTTC. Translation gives CSASLTSGGAVEQFF.

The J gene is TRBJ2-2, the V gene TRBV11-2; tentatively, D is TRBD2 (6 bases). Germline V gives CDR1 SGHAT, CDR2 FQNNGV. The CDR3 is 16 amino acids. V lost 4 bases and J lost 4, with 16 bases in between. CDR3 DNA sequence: TGTGCCAGCAGCTACCCGTGGGGGGAAGGCACCGGGGAGCTGTTTTTT. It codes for CASSYPWGEGTGELFF. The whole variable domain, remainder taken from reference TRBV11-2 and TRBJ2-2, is EAGVAQSPRYKIIEKRQSVAFWCNPISGHATLYWYQQILGQGPKLLIQFQNNGVVDDSQLPKDRFSAERLKGVDSTLKIQPAKLEDSAVYLCASSYPWGEGTGELFFGEGSRLTVL.

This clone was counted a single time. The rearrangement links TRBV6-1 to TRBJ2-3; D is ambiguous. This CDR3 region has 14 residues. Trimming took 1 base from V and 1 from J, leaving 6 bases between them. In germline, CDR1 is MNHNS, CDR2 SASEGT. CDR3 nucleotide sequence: TGTGCCAGCAGTGAAGTCCAGGGCACAGATACGCAGTATTTT. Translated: CASSEVQGTDTQYF.

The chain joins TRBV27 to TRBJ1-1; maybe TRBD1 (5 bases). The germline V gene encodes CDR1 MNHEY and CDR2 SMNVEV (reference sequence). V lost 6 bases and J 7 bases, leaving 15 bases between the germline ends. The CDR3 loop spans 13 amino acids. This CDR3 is CASSPLGGLEAFF. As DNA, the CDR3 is TGTGCCAGCAGCCCACTCGGGGGACTTGAAGCTTTCTTT.

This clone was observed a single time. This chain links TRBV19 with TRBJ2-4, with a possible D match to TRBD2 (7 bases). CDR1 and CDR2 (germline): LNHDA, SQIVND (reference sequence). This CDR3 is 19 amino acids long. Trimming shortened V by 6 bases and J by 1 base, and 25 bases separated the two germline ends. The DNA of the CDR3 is TGTGCCAGTAGAGCCGACAGGCGCCGCGGGAGATCGGCCAAAAACATTCAGTACTTC. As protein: CASRADRRRGRSAKNIQYF.

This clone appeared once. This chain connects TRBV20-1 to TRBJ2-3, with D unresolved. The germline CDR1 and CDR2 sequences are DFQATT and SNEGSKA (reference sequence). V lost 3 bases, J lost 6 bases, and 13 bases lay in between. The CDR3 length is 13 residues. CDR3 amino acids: CSASLTVEDTQYF. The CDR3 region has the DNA TGCAGTGCTAGTTTGACCGTGGAGGATACGCAGTATTTT.

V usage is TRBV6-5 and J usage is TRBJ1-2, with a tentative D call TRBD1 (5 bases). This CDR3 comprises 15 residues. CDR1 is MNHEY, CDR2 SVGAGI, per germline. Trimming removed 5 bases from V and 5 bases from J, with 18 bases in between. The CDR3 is CASSTTSRAEYGYTF. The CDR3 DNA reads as TGTGCCAGCAGTACTACGTCCAGGGCGGAATATGGCTACACCTTC.

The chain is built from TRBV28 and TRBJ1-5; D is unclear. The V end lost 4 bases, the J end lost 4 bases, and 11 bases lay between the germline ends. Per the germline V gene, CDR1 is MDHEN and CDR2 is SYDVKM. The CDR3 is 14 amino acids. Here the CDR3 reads CASSSGIANQPQHF. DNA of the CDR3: TGTGCCAGCAGTTCCGGAATAGCAAATCAGCCCCAGCATTTT.

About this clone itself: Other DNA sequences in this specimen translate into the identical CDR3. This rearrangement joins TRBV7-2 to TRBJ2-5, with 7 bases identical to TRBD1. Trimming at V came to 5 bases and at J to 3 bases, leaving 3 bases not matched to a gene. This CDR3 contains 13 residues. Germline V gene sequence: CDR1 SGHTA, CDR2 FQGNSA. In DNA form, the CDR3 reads TGTGCCAGCAGCCTCGACAGGGAAGAGACCCAGTACTTC. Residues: CASSLDREETQYF.

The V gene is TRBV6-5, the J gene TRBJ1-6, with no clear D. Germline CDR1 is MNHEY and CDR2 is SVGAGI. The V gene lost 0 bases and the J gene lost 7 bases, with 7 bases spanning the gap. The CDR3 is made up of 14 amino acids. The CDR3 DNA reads TGTGCCAGCAGTTACTCTACGGAGAATTCACCCCTCCACTTT. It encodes CASSYSTENSPLHF.

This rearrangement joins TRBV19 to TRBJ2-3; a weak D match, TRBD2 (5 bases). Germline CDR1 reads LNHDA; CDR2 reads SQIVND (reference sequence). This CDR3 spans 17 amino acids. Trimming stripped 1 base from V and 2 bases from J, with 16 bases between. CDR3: CASSIGWTLDFTDTQYF. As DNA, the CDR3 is TGTGCCAGTAGTATAGGCTGGACCTTGGACTTCACAGATACGCAGTATTTT.

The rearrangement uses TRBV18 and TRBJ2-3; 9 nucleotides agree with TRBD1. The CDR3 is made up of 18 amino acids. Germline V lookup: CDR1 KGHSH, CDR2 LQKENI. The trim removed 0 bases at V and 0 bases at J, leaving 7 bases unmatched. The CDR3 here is CASSPPRDRATSTDTQYF. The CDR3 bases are TGTGCCAGCTCACCACCCAGGGACAGGGCCACTAGCACAGATACGCAGTATTTT. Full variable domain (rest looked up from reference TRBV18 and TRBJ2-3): NAGVMQNPRHLVRRRGQEARLRCSPMKGHSHVYWYRQLPEEGLKFMVYLQKENIIDESGMPKERFSAEFPKEGPSILRIQQVVRGDSAAYFCASSPPRDRATSTDTQYFGPGTRLTVL.

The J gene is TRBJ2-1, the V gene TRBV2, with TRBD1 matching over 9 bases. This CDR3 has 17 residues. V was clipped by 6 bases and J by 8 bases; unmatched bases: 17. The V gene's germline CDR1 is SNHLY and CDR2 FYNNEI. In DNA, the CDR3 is TGTGCCAGCAGAAGACACGAAGAAAGACAGGGGGGGGATGAGCAGTTCTTC. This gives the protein CASRRHEERQGGDEQFF.

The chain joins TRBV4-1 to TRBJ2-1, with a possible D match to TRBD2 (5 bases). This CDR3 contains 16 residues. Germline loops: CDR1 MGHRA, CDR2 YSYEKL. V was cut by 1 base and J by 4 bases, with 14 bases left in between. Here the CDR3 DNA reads TGCGCCAGCAGCCAAGCGGGGAAACGCCGATACAATGAGCAGTTCTTC. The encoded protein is CASSQAGKRRYNEQFF.

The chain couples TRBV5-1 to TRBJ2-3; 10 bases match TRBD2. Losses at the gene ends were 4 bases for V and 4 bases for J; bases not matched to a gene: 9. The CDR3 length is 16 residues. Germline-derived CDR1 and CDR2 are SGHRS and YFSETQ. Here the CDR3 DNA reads TGCGCCAGCAGCCGTACCGGGACTAGCGCCTCAGATACGCAGTATTTT. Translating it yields CASSRTGTSASDTQYF.

The CDR3 spells CASSLALGGNIQYF. CDR3 DNA: TGTGCCAGCAGCTTAGCGCTGGGGGGAAACATTCAGTACTTC. The rearrangement joins TRBV7-8 to TRBJ2-4; the D gene is possibly TRBD2 (6 bases). Germline CDR1 reads SGHVS; CDR2 reads FQNEAQ. The CDR3 is 14 amino acids. Deletions cut 0 bases from V and 6 bases from J, with 9 bases between.

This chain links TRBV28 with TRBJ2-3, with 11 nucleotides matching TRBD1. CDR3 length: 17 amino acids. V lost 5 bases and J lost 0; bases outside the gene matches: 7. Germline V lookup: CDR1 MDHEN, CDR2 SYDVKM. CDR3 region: CASSQGTGGSSTDTQYF. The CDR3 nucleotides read TGTGCCAGCAGTCAGGGGACAGGGGGTTCTAGCACAGATACGCAGTATTTT.

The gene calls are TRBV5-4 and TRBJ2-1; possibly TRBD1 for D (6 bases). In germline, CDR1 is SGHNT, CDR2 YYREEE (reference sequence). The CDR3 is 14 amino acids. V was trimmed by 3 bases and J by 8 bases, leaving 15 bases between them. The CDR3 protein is CASSSRLGGDEQFF. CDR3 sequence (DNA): TGTGCCAGCAGCTCCAGGCTAGGGGGAGATGAGCAGTTCTTC.

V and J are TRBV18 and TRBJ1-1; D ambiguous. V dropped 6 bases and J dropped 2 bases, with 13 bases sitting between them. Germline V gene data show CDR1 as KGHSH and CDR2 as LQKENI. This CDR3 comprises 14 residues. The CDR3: CASSQNEVNTEAFF. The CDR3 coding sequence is TGTGCCAGCTCCCAAAATGAGGTTAACACTGAAGCTTTCTTT.

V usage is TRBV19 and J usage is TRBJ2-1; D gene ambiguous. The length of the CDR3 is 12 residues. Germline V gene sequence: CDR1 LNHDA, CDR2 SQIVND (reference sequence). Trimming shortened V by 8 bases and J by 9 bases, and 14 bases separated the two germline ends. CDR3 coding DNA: TGTGCCAGTTCCATCGGAGCCTTTGAGCAGTTCTTC. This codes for CASSIGAFEQFF.